This T cell receptor beta chain came from a study of cytomegalovirus exposure and HLA in healthy donors. 60 Vbeta and 13 Jbeta primers were used in PCR. Sequenced by immunoSEQ multiplex PCR; TCRdb stores in-frame clones only, minus some. The table has some 140,000 clones, about four fifths seen once. Each donor was nominally healthy when sampled (though unrecorded immune exposures were likely). CDR1 and CDR2 from the germline V gene are MNHEY and SMNVEV (reference sequence). This CDR3 has 13 residues. V lost 2 bases, J lost 5 bases, and 8 bases lay in between. The V gene is TRBV27, the J gene TRBJ2-3; maybe TRBD1 (5 bases). The specimen was PBMCs. The source of this sequence is a female donor in good health and CMV-seronegative. The DNA for the CDR3 is TGTGCCAGCAGTTTACAGGGTGAAGATACGCAGTATTTT. This encodes CASSLQGEDTQYF.